This TCR beta chain was recorded in a study of beta chain features in type 1 diabetes. In germline, CDR1 is MGHDK, CDR2 SYGVNS. CDR3 length equals 11 residues. V lost 7 bases to trimming and J lost 4 bases, with 8 bases between them. Sampling consisted of one heparinised blood draw per donor, averaging approximately 120 mL. General study findings and limits: Small HLA sub-analyses could not settle whether HLA shapes TCRB rearrangement. Type 1 diabetes patients had TCRB CDR3s that were shorter (moderately but significantly so) in all four CD4+ subsets. In the patient group, naive, central memory and Treg TCRB repertoires seemed more alike than in the healthy donor group.

Sequenced material consisted of expressed TCRB transcripts (all of the isolated RNA was reverse transcribed). Mean read depth for naive, central memory and regulatory T cell samples was around 3.8 million reads. TCRdb's table, derived via immunoSEQ multiplex PCR, lists solely in-frame clones and lacks some. Of 100,000 to 150,000 clones in the sample, roughly 10% were seen once. On this clone itself: Its antigen is unidentified.

The source of this sequence is a man aged 30 to 45 with type 1 diabetes. Sequencing was done on a sample of central memory CD4+ T cells from blood. V gene TRBV25-1 combines with J gene TRBJ2-7; D ambiguous. This CDR3 reads CASMSGYEQYF. In DNA form, the CDR3 reads TGTGCCAGCATGTCGGGTTACGAGCAGTACTTC.